This T cell receptor (beta chain) was sequenced for a study of cytomegalovirus exposure and HLA in healthy donors. The PCR contained 60 Vbeta and 13 Jbeta primers. Produced via immunoSEQ multiplex PCR; TCRdb's table is partial and in-frame only. The table has approximately 110,000 clones, approximately 80% seen once. Study-wide findings and caveats: Diagnosis of cytomegalovirus status made by the classifier reportedly showed high specificity and sensitivity. Indistinguishable V segments, including TRBV6-2 and TRBV6-3, were excluded. A later analysis showed that HLA-associated TCR beta chains had undergone more clonal expansion than equally common others.

With regard to this clone: The antigen is not known.

Donors consisted of healthy bone marrow donors. Germline values: CDR1 MNHEY, CDR2 SVGAGI. V was clipped by 5 bases and J by 7 bases, with 8 bases between them. The CDR3 is 11 amino acids. V gene TRBV6-5 combines with J gene TRBJ1-2; D remains ambiguous. Sequences were obtained from PBMCs. The source of this sequence is a middle-aged woman in good health and CMV-seropositive. The CDR3 nucleotides are TGTGCCAGCAGTAGAAGAGGTGGCTACACCTTC. This sequence encodes CASSRRGGYTF.